The next 9 T cell receptor beta chains were all read from a single sample in a study of T-cell memory formation after mild COVID-19. MiXCR, run by TCRdb on the 5' RACE reads, gives a single entry per CDR3 protein. In the table there are 350,000 to 500,000 distinct CDR3 sequences, less than 25% of which are singletons. The specimen sequenced was PBMCs or a T cell subset sorted from them (not recorded which). Receptors were obtained from an adult woman who had mild COVID-19 (a few samples of this study predate the infection). Cell type and time point are not known.

This clonotype came up many times. The rearrangement joins TRBV12-3 or TRBV12-4 to TRBJ1-5; D is ambiguous. The CDR3 has 15 amino acids. Trimming stripped 6 bases from V and 1 base from J, with 13 bases between. As DNA, the CDR3 is TGTGCCAGCAGCGTCGAGGGAATAAGCAATCAGCCCCAGCATTTT. Translating gives CASSVEGISNQPQHF.

This clonotype was seen more than once but under ten times. CDR3 loop: CASSLGTGVPEAFF. The DNA for the CDR3 is TGTGCCAGCAGTTTGGGGACAGGGGTACCTGAAGCTTTCTTT. This chain links TRBV12-3 or TRBV12-4 with TRBJ1-1; 10 nucleotides align to TRBD1. The trim removed 3 bases at V and 6 bases at J, leaving 4 bases unmatched. CDR3 length: 14 amino acids.

V and J are TRBV5-1 and TRBJ1-3; no definite D call. Germline V gene lookup returns CDR1 SGHRS and CDR2 YFSETQ. Trimming pared 2 bases from V and 0 bases from J, leaving 15 bases between. This CDR3 contains 17 residues. CDR3 amino acids: CASSFTGRPSSGNTIYF. The CDR3 DNA reads TGCGCCAGCAGCTTTACCGGACGTCCTAGCTCTGGAAACACCATATATTTT.

This clonotype appeared a few times. The chain employs TRBV5-1 and TRBJ2-1; D call uncertain. The CDR3 consists of 12 residues. The germline CDR1 and CDR2 sequences are SGHRS and YFSETQ. Trimming stripped 0 bases from V and 12 bases from J, with 10 bases between. The CDR3 loop is CASSLEKPGQFF. The CDR3, as DNA: TGCGCCAGCAGCTTGGAGAAGCCTGGGCAGTTCTTC.

The CDR3: CASSPDSSSYEQYF. In DNA, the CDR3 is TGTGCCAGCTCACCCGACAGCAGCTCCTACGAGCAGTACTTC. The chain uses TRBV18 and TRBJ2-7, with TRBD1 as a possible D gene (5 bases). The CDR3 covers 14 residues. CDR1 and CDR2 (germline): KGHSH, LQKENI. V was cut by 3 bases and J by 0 bases, with 9 bases left in between.

This clonotype was seen just once. The J gene is TRBJ2-2, the V gene TRBV5-6; D is unclear. Germline lookup yields CDR1 SGHDT and CDR2 YYEEEE. Deletions cut 0 bases from V and 5 bases from J, with 8 bases between. The CDR3 extends over 14 amino acids. CDR3: CASSLASPTGELFF. For the CDR3, the DNA is TGTGCCAGCAGCTTGGCCTCACCGACCGGGGAGCTGTTTTTT.

The chain recombines TRBV24-1 with TRBJ1-2; D not certain. Germline V gene lookup returns CDR1 KGHDR and CDR2 SFDVKD. This CDR3 region has 13 residues. V was shortened by 3 bases and J by 4 bases, with 8 bases between the two germline ends. This chain's CDR3 is CATSDPGGYGYTF. CDR3 nucleotides: TGTGCCACCAGTGATCCGGGCGGCTATGGCTACACCTTC.

This clonotype was seen more than once but under ten times. The rearrangement uses TRBV6-2 or TRBV6-3 and TRBJ2-5, with D tentatively TRBD1 (5 bases). CDR3 length: 16 amino acids. Germline CDR1 MNHEY, CDR2 SVGEGT. V was cut by 6 bases and J by 4 bases, with 21 bases left in between. DNA for the CDR3: TGTGCCAGCAGCTCCGGACAAGGCGCCGGTCTAGAGACCCAGTACTTC. Translation: CASSSGQGAGLETQYF.

The rearrangement uses TRBV7-8 and TRBJ2-7; the D is unclear. Germline assignment: CDR1 SGHVS and CDR2 FQNEAQ. CDR3 length: 13 residues. V was pared by 5 bases and J by 4 bases, with 12 bases between. CDR3 DNA: TGTGCCAGCAGCAACCCACCAAGGTACGAGCAGTACTTC. Protein: CASSNPPRYEQYF.